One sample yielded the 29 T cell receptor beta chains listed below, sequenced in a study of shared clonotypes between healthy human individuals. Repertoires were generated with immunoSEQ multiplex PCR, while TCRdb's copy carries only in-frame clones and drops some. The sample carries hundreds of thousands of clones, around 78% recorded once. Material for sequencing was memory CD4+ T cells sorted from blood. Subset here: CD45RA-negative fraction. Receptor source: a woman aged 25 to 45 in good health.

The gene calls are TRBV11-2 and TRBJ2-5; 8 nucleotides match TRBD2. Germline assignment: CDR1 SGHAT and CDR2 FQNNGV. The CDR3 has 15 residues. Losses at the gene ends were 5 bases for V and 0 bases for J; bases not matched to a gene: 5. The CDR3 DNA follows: TGTGCCAGCAGCCAACGGGAGGGCAACCAAGAGACCCAGTACTTC. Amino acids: CASSQREGNQETQYF.

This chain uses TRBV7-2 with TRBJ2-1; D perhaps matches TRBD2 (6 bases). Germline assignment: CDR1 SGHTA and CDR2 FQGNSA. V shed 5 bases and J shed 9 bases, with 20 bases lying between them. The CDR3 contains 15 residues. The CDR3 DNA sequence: TGTGCCAGCAGCCGCCTCTCCCTAGCGCCTAGTGAGCAGTTCTTC. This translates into CASSRLSLAPSEQFF.

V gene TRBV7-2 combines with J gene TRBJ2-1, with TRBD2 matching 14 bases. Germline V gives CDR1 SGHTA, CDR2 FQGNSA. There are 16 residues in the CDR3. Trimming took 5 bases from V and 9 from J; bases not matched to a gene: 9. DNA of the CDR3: TGTGCCAGCAGCGTAAGACTAGCGGGAGGGCAGGGTGAGCAGTTCTTC. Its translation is CASSVRLAGGQGEQFF.

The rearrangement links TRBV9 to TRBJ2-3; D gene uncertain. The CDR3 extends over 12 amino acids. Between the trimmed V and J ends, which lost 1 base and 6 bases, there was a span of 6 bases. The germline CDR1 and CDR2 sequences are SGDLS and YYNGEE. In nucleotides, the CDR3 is TGTGCCAGCAGCGTAACTGGTGATACGCAGTATTTT. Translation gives CASSVTGDTQYF.

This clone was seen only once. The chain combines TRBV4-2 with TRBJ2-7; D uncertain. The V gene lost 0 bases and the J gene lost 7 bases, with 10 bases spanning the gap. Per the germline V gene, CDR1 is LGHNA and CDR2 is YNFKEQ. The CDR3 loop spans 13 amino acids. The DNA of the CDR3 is TGTGCCAGCAGCCAAGAGGCTAAGGTGGAGCAGTACTTC. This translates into CASSQEAKVEQYF.

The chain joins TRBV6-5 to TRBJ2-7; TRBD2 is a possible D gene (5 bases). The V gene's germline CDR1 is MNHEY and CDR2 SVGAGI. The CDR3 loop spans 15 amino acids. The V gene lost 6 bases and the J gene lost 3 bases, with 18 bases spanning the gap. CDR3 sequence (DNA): TGTGCCAGCAGACCCGGGATCAGTAACTTCTACGAGCAGTACTTC. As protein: CASRPGISNFYEQYF.

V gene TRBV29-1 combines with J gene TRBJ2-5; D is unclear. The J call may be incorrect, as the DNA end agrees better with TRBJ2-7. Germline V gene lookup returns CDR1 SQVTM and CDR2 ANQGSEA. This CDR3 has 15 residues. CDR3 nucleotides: TGCAGCGTTGTCGTGTCGGTGGCAGCCTTCTACGAGCAGTACTTC. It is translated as CSVVVSVAAFYEQYF.

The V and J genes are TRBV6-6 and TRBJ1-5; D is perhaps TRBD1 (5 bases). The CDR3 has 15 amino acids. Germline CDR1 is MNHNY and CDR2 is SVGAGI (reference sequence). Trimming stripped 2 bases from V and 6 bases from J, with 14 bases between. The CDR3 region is CASSYAAGQGQPQHF. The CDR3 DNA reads TGTGCCAGCAGTTACGCGGCAGGACAAGGTCAGCCCCAGCATTTT.

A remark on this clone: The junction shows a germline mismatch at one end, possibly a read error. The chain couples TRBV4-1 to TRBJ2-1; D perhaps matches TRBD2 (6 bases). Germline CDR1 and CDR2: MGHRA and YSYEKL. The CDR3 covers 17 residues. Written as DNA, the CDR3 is TGCGCCAGCAGCCAAGTGCCCTCTAGCGTATCCTTCAATGAGCAGTTCTTC. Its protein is CASSQVPSSVSFNEQFF.

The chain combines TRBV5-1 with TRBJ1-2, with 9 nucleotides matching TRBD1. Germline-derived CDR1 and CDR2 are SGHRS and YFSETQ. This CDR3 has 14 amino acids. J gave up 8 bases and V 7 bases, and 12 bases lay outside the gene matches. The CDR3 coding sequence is TGCGCCAGCGCCCCCTCAGGGACAGGGATCGGCTACACCTTC. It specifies CASAPSGTGIGYTF.

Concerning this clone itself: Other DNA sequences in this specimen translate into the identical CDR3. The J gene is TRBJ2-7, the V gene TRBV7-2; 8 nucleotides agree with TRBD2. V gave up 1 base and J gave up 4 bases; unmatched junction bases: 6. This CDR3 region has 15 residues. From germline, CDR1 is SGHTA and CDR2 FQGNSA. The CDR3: CASSLVSSGSYEQYF. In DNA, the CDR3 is TGTGCCAGCAGCTTAGTTTCCAGCGGGAGTTACGAGCAGTACTTC. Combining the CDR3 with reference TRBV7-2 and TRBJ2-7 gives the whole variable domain GAGVSQSPSNKVTEKGKDVELRCDPISGHTALYWYRQSLGQGLEFLIYFQGNSAPDKSGLPSDRFSAERTGGSVSTLTIQRTQQEDSAVYLCASSLVSSGSYEQYFGPGTRLTVT.

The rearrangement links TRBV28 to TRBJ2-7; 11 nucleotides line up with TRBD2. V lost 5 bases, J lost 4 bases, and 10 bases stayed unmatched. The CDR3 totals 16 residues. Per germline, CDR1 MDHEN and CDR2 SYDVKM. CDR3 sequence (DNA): TGTGCCAGCAGTCCCACTAGCGGGAGAAGGGTTTACGAGCAGTACTTC. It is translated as CASSPTSGRRVYEQYF.

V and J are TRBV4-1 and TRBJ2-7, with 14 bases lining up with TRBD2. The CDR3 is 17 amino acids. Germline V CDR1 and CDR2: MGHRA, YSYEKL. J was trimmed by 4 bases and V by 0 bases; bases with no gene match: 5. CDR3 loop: CASSQDRGLAGAYEQYF. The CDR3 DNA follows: TGCGCCAGCAGCCAAGACCGGGGACTAGCGGGAGCGTACGAGCAGTACTTC.

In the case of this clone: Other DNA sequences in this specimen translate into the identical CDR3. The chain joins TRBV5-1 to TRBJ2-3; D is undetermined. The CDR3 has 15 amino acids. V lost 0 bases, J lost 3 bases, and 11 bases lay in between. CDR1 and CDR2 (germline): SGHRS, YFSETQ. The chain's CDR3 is CASSLDGVGTDTQYF. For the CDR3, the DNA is TGCGCCAGCAGCTTGGATGGGGTTGGAACAGATACGCAGTATTTT.

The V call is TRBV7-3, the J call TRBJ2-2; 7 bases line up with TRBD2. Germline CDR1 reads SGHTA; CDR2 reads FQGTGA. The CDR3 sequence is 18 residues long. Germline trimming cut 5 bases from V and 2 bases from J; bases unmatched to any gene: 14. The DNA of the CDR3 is TGTGCCAGCAGCCCTTCGTGGCTAGCGGATATTAACACCGGGGAGCTGTTTTTT. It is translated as CASSPSWLADINTGELFF.

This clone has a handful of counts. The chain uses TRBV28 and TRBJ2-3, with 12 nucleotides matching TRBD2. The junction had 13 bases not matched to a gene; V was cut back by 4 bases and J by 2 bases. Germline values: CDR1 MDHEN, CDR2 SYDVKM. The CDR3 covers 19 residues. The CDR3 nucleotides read TGTGCCAGCAGTTCCCCCCTAGCGGGAGGGGCCGGGGACACAGATACGCAGTATTTT. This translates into CASSSPLAGGAGDTDTQYF. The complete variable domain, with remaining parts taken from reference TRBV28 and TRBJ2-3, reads DVKVTQSSRYLVKRTGEKVFLECVQDMDHENMFWYRQDPGLGLRLIYFSYDVKMKEKGDIPEGYSVSREKKERFSLILESASTNQTSMYLCASSSPLAGGAGDTDTQYFGPGTRLTVL.

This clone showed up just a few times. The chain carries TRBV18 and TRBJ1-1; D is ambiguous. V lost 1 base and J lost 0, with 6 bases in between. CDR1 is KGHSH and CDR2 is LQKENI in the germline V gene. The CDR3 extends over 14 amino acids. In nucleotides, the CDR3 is TGTGCCAGCTCACCACGGCAGGTGAACACTGAAGCTTTCTTT. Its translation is CASSPRQVNTEAFF.

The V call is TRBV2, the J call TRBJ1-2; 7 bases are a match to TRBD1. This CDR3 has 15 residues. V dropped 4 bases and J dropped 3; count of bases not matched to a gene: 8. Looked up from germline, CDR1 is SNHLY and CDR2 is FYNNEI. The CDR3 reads CASSGTTGIDYGYTF. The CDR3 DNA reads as TGTGCCAGCAGTGGGACGACAGGGATCGACTATGGCTACACCTTC.

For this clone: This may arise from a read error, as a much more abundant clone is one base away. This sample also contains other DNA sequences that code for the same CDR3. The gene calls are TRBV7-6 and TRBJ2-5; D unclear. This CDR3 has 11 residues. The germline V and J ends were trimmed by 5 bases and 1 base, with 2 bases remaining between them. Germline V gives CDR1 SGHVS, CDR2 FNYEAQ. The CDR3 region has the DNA TGTGCCAGCAGCCTCCAAGAGACCCAGTACTTC. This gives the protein CASSLQETQYF.

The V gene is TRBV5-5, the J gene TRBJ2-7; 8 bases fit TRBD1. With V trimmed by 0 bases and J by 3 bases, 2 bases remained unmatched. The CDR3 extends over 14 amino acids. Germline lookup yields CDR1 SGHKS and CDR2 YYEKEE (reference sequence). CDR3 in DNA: TGTGCCAGCAGCTTGGTGACAGGGGTCTACGAGCAGTACTTC. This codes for CASSLVTGVYEQYF.

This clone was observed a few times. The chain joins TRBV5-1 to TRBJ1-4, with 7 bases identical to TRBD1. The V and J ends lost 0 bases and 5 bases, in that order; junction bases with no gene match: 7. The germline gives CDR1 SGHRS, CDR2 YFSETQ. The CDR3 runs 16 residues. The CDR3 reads CASSLGQGIGNEKLFF. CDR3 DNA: TGCGCCAGCAGCTTGGGACAGGGCATCGGAAATGAAAAACTGTTTTTT.

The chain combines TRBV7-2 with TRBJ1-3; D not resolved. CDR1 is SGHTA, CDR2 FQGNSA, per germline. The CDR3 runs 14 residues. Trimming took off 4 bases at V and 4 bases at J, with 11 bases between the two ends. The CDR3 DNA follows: TGTGCCAGCAGCTCAAGACATAACGGAAACACCATATATTTT. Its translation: CASSSRHNGNTIYF.

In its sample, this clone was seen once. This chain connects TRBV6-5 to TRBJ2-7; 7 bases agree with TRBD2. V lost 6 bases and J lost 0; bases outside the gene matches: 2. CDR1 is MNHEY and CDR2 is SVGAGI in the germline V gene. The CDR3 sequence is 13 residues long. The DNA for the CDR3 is TGTGCCAGCAGGGGACTACACTCCTACGAGCAGTACTTC. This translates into CASRGLHSYEQYF.

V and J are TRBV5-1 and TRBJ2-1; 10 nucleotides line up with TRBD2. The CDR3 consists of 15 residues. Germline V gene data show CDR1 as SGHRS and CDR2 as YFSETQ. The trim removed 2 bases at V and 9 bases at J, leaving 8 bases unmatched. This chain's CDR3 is CASSLGLAGEGEQFF. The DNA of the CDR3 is TGCGCCAGCAGCTTAGGTCTAGCGGGAGAGGGTGAGCAGTTCTTC.

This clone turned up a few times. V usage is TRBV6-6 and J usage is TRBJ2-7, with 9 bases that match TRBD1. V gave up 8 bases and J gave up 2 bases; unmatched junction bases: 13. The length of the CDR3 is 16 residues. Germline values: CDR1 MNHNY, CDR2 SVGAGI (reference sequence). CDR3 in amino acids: CASSKVRDRVPYEQYF. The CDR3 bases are TGTGCCAGCTCTAAAGTCCGGGACAGGGTTCCCTACGAGCAGTACTTC.

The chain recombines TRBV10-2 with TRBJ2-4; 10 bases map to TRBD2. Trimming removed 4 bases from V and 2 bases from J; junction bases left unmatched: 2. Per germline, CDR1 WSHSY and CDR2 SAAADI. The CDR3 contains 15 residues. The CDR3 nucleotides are TGCGCCAGCAGTGCTAGCGGGAGAACCAAAAACATTCAGTACTTC. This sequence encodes CASSASGRTKNIQYF.

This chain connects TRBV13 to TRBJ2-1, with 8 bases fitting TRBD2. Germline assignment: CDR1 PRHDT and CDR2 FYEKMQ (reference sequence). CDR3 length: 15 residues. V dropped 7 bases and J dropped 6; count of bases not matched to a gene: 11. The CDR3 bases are TGTGCCAGCACTCCCCGGACTAGCTCGATCAATGAGCAGTTCTTC. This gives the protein CASTPRTSSINEQFF. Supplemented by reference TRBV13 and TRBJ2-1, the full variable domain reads AAGVIQSPRHLIKEKRETATLKCYPIPRHDTVYWYQQGPGQDPQFLISFYEKMQSDKGSIPDRFSAQQFSDYHSELNMSSLELGDSALYFCASTPRTSSINEQFFGPGTRLTVL.

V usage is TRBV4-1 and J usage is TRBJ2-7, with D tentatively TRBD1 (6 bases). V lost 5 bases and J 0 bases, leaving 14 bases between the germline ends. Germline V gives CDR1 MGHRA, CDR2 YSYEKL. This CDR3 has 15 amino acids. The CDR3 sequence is CASSKPGHNSYEQYF. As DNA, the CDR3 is TGCGCCAGCAGCAAACCGGGACATAACTCCTACGAGCAGTACTTC.

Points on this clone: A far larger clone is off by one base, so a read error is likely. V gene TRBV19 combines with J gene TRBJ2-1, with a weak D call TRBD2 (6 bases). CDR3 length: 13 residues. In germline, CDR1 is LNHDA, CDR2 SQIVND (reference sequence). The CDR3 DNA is TGTGCCAATAGTAGGAAACTAGCCGGTGAGCAGTTCTTC. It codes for CANSRKLAGEQFF.